The clone carrying this TCR beta chain was found once. Sequencing used immunoSEQ multiplex PCR; TCRdb keeps in-frame clones, though not all of them. The sample contains approximately 760,000 clones, 70% to 90% of which appear only once. The source of the sample is a study of shared T cell receptors in the human thymus. This same sample was also part of a study on human thymus T cells. That work states: Donation came from healthy Finnish infants having corrective surgery for congenital heart defects. Resections from corrective heart surgery provided thymus tissue. Apparent bias marked the V and J gene usage of thymic and blood repertoires. Related studies noted strongly shared thymic repertoires across unrelated people.

The sequenced material came from thymocytes. The TCR comes from a girl in the first two years of life with a congenital heart defect.

CDR3 loop: CASSAGQSNTEAFF. The CDR3 DNA follows: TGTGCCAGCAGTGCCGGACAGTCAAACACTGAAGCTTTCTTT. The chain joins TRBV25-1 to TRBJ1-1; TRBD1 might be the D (6 bases). The CDR3 is 14 amino acids. The V end was cut by 4 bases, the J end by 2 bases, with 11 bases between. Germline V gene sequence: CDR1 MGHDK, CDR2 SYGVNS.